Given below is one T cell receptor (beta chain) in context. Its antigen is currently not known. Base qualities are not provided; no much larger clone lies one nucleotide away. Trimming removed 5 bases from V and 4 bases from J; the gene matches leave 3 bases unexplained. The germline V gene sets CDR1 to KGHSH and CDR2 to LQKENI. The cysteine opens and the phenylalanine closes a CDR3 of 13 amino acids. This entry keeps only the CDR3 DNA: 39 bases, framed from base 1. Each clonotype received, on average, about 10x coverage in deep resolution sequencing performed on a MiSeq, where the target depth lay between 1 in 1 million and 1 in 200,000 T cells. The immunoSEQ hsTCRB Kit was used to generate the TCR beta libraries. In the source study's methods: The data were analyzed with ImmunoSEQ Analyzer and ImmunoSEQ Data Assistant, and V, D and J gene assignments followed IMGT definitions. Clonality, which ranges from 0 to 1, was calculated as one minus the normalized Shannon entropy of productive rearrangement frequencies. Only overrepresented clonotypes making up at least 0.05% of the repertoire of each patient were included in the public clonotype analysis. Thirteen age-matched healthy donor repertoires from immuneACCESS were used as controls for clonality. TCRdb mirrors the immuneACCESS table, restricted to in-frame sequences. Some clones are absent from its copies; in checked studies, under half trace to an unresolved V gene, and the reason for the others is unknown. Clone size and the V and J calls come from that table; the DNA yielded D and trimming. The sample includes 200,000 to 250,000 clones, with roughly 77% observed a single time. Approximately 6% of the sample rests with the top ten.

The sample's time point label is to be understood as: approximately eleven months on ibrutinib. Around 1.8 micrograms of genomic DNA were extracted from cryopreserved PBMCs for TCR beta library preparation. Longitudinal blood samples from CLL patients on ibrutinib monotherapy underwent high-throughput TCR beta sequencing. Patients were enrolled in a phase 2 open-label single-center ibrutinib monotherapy trial. This sample was taken from a study of cytotoxic CD8 clonotypes in ibrutinib-treated CLL (dated by TCRdb to the early 2020s). With respect to the entire study: The cohort had about a dozen relapsed/refractory and around 14 treatment-naive patients; approximately 17 were IGHV unmutated. Responses were partial in around 25 patients and complete in 2; after median approximately 67 months follow-up, around 15 stayed in remission and 12 progressed. The response samples were drawn at a median of approximately 11 months into treatment, with a range of roughly 6 to 36 months. An average of about 250,000 productive templates and 94,082 productive rearrangements was obtained per sample. Of the 86 people in the trial, around 26 had longitudinal samples available. Cryopreserved peripheral blood mononuclear cells were obtained prior to treatment, at the time of response, and at either disease progression or sustained remission. Patients were still on ibrutinib when every remission and progressive disease sample was collected.

Broad study findings and their caveats: At ibrutinib response clonality went up, during sustained remission it held steady, and at progression it dropped back toward baseline. Sampling times were not matched between patients in sustained remission and patients whose disease was progressing, and lymph node repertoires were not examined. Baseline clonality was found to be higher than that of age-matched healthy donors and was strongly correlated with circulating CD8+ T-cell counts. Public clonotypes were rare and either shrank or stayed stable during treatment, and the rise in clonality at ibrutinib response reflected expansion of private clonotypes.

The sequenced sample was PBMCs, obtained after 12 months of ibrutinib treatment. This clonotype was sampled from a human donor with chronic lymphocytic leukemia. The rearrangement joined TRBV18 to TRBJ1-1; TRBD1 aligns with 8 central bases. The nucleotide sequence is given as TGTGCCAGCTCAAGCCAGGGGGCCACTGAAGCTTTCTTT. Translation gives CASSSQGATEAFF. The CDR3 plus the reference TRBV18 and TRBJ1-1 genes for the other parts give the full variable domain: NAGVMQNPRHLVRRRGQEARLRCSPMKGHSHVYWYRQLPEEGLKFMVYLQKENIIDESGMPKERFSAEFPKEGPSILRIQQVVRGDSAAYFCASSSQGATEAFFGQGTRLTVV.